This T cell receptor beta chain was profiled in a study of shared clonotypes between healthy human individuals. Deep-level settings were used for running the assay. PCR replicates from unsorted PBMC used 250 to 300 ng DNA, and this amount was tens of thousands of T cell genomes. The table came from immunoSEQ multiplex PCR; TCRdb's copy has only in-frame clones and leaves some out. The repertoire has more than 450,000 clones, around 74% of them found once; the top ten carry 10% to 15%. All participating donors were Caucasian adults from Nashville, Tennessee. The CDR3 loop spans 12 amino acids. V lost 7 bases to trimming and J lost 5 bases, with 11 bases between them. CDR1 and CDR2 (germline): SNHLY, FYNNEI.

Sequenced: PBMCs. The chain employs TRBV2 and TRBJ2-5, with unresolved D. This clonotype was obtained from a woman aged 40 to 49 in good health. Some clones in this sample may be carry-over from other donors' samples. CDR3 DNA: TGTGCCAGCAAGTGGGGATCGGAGACCCAGTACTTC. Translation: CASKWGSETQYF.